Reported below is one TCR beta chain. Its antigen is not known. The V and J ends lost 10 bases and 7 bases, in that order; junction bases with no gene match: 9. From germline, CDR1 is SGHKS and CDR2 YYEKEE (reference sequence). There are 13 residues in the CDR3. The data were taken from a study of regulatory T cells in long-lasting Graves disease. Points from the study as a whole: Persistent patients shared more public clonotypes (2,741) than newly diagnosed patients (approximately 1,000). With a small sample size, accuracy may have been reduced.

The authors built TCR beta libraries using iRepertoire HTBI primers and Arm-PCR of CDR3 regions. TCRdb analysed the multiplex PCR reads with MiXCR anew, one entry per CDR3 protein. In the table there are hundreds of thousands of distinct CDR3 sequences, approximately 15% of which are singletons. Time point of the sample: newly diagnosed GD, antithyroid drugs for less than 3 months. PBMCs were the source of the RNA used for TCR sequencing. These data were likewise used in another study, on T cells in Graves' hyperthyroidism and ophthalmopathy. As that study records: Clinical symptoms, serum thyroxine, TRAb, thyroid ultrasound and orbital computed tomography informed diagnoses. During a first-round RT-PCR of the TCR CDR3, the HTBI primer set was used.

J is TRBJ2-1 and V is TRBV5-5; 9 bases are shared with TRBD1. The source material was peripheral blood mononuclear cells (PBMCs), sampled at new diagnosis, from a patient treated with antithyroid drugs. The origin of this receptor is a woman in her 30s with Graves disease. In nucleotides, the CDR3 is TGTGCCGGAACCGGGACAGGGCCTAATGAGCAGTTCTTC. It encodes CAGTGTGPNEQFF. Supplemented by reference TRBV5-5 and TRBJ2-1, the full variable domain reads DAGVTQSPTHLIKTRGQQVTLRCSPISGHKSVSWYQQVLGQGPQFIFQYYEKEERGRGNFPDRFSARQFPNYSSELNVNALLLGDSALYLCAGTGTGPNEQFFGPGTRLTVL.